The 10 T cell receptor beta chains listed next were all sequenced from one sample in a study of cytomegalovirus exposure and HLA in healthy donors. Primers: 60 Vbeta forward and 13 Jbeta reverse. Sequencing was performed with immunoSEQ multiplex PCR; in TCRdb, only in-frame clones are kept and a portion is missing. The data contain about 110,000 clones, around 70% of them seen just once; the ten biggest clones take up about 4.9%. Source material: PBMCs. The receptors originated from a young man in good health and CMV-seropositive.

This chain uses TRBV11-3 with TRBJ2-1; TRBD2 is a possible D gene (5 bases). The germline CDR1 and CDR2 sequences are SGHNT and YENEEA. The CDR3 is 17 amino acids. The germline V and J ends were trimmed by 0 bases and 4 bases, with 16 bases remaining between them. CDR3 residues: CASSLDSPPRGYNEQFF. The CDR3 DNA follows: TGTGCCAGCAGCTTAGACTCCCCCCCGCGAGGGTACAATGAGCAGTTCTTC.

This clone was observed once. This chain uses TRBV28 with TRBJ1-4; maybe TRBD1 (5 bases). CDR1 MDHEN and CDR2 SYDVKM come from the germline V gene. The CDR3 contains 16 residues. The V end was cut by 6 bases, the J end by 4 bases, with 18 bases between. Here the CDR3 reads CASSPMGGRDNEKLFF. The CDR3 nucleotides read TGTGCCAGCAGCCCCATGGGGGGGAGGGATAATGAAAAACTGTTTTTT.

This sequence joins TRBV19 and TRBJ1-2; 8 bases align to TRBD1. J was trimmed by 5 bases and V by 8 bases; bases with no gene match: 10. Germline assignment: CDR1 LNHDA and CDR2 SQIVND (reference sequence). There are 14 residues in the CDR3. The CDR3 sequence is CASSEQGDSYGYTF. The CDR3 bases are TGTGCCAGTTCAGAACAGGGGGATTCTTATGGCTACACCTTC.

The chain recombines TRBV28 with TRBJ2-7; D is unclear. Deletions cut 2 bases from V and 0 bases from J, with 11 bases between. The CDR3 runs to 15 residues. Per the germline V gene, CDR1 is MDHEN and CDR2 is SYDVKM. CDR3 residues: CASSLPLANSYEQYF. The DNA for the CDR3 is TGTGCCAGCAGTTTACCCTTAGCCAACTCCTACGAGCAGTACTTC.

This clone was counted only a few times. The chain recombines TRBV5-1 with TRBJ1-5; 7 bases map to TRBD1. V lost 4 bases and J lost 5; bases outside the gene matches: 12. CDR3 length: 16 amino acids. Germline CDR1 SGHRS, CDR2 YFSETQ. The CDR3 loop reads CASSLSGQAQDQPQHF. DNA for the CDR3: TGCGCCAGCAGCCTATCCGGACAGGCTCAGGATCAGCCCCAGCATTTT. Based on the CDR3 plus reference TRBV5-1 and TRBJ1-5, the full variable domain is KAGVTQTPRYLIKTRGQQVTLSCSPISGHRSVSWYQQTPGQGLQFLFEYFSETQRNKGNFPGRFSGRQFSNSRSEMNVSTLELGDSALYLCASSLSGQAQDQPQHFGDGTRLSIL.

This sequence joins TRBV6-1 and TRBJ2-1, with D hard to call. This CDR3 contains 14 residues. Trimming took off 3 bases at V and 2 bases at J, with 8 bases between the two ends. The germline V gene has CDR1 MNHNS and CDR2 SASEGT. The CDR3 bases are TGTGCCAGCAGTGACAGTACAACCTACAATGAGCAGTTCTTC. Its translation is CASSDSTTYNEQFF.

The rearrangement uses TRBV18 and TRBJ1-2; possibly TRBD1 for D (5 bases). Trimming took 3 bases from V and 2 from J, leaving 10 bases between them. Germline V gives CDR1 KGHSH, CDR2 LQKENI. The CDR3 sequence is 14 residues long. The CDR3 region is CASSPMTANYGYTF. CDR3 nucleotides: TGTGCCAGCTCACCTATGACAGCGAACTATGGCTACACCTTC.

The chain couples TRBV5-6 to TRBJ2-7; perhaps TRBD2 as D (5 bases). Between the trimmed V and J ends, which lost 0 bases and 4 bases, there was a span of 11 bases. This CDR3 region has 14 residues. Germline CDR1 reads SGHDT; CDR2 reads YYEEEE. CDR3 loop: CASSLAGRKYEQYF. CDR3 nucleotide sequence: TGTGCCAGCAGCTTGGCTGGGAGAAAGTACGAGCAGTACTTC.

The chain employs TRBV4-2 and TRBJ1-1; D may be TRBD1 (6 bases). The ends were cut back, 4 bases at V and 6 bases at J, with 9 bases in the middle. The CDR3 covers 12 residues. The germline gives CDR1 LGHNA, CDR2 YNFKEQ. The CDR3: CASSPGDAEAFF. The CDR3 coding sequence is TGTGCCAGCAGCCCAGGGGACGCTGAAGCTTTCTTT.

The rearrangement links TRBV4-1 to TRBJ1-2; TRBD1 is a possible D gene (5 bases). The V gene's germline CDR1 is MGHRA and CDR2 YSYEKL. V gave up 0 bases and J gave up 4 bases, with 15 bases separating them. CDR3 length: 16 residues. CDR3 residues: CASSQEPQGAPYGYTF. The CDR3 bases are TGCGCCAGCAGCCAAGAACCCCAAGGGGCCCCCTATGGCTACACCTTC.